What follows is one TCR beta chain and its context. The data belong to a study of blood T cell repertoires in COVID-19. Here immunoSEQ multiplex PCR was the method, and the copy in TCRdb shows in-frame clones only, minus some. The profile shows under 300,000 clones, around four fifths of them singletons. The TCR was taken from a man aged 55 to 69 who had recovered from COVID-19. The sequencing input was peripheral blood.

The CDR3 nucleotides are TGTGCCAGCAGAGGGCGGGACAGGGACATCCACGAGCAGTACTTC. Protein: CASRGRDRDIHEQYF. V and J are TRBV2 and TRBJ2-7, with 9 bases aligning to TRBD1. The V segment lost 6 bases and the J segment 5 bases; nucleotides outside the gene matches: 11. The CDR3 contains 15 residues. Germline V gene sequence: CDR1 SNHLY, CDR2 FYNNEI.